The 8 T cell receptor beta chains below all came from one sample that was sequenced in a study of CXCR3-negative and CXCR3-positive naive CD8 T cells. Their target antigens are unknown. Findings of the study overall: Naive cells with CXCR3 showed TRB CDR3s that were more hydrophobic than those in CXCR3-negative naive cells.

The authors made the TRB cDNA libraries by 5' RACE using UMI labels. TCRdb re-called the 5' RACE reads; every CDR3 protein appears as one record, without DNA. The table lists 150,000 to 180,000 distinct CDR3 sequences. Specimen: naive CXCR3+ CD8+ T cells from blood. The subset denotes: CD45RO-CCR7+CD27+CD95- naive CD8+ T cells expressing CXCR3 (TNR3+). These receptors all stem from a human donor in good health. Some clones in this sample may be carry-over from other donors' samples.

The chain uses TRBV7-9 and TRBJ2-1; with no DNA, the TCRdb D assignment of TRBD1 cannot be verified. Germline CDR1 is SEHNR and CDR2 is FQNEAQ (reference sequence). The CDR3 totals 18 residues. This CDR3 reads CASSLGDSEAPPYNEQFF.

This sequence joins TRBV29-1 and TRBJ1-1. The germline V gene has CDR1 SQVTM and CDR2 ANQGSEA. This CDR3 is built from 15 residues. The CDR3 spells CSVAGELGMNTEAFF.

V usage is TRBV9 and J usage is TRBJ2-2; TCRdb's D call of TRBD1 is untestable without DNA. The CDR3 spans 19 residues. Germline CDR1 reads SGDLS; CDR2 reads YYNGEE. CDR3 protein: CASSARNRGERGSTGELFF.

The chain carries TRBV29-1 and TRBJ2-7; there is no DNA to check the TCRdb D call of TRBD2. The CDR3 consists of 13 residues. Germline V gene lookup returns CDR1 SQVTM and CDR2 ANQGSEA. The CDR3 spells CSVAPGGSYEQYF.

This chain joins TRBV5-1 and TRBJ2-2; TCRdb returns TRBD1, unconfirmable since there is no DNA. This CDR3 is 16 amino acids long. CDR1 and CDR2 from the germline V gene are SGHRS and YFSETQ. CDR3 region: CASSEATGGRTGELFF.

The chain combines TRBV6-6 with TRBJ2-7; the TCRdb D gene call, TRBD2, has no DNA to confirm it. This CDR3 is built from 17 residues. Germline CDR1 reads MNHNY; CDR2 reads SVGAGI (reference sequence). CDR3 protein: CASSYSRAGVSSYEQYF.

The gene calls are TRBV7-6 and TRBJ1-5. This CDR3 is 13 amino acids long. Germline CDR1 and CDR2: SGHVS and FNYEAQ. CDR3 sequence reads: CASSLWGDQPQHF.

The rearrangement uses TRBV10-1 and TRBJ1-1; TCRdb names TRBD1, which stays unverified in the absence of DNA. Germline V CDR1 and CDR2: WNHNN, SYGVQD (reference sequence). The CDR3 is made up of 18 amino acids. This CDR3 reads CASSGKPTGWEVNTEAFF.